What follows are 18 T cell receptor beta chains derived from one specimen sequenced in a study of tumor T cells in aggressive B-cell lymphoma. Clones were sequenced by immunoSEQ multiplex PCR, and TCRdb holds only the in-frame ones, with some missing. The sample carries roughly 2,600 clones, around nine tenths recorded once. Sample: tumor tissue. The receptors derive from an adult with diffuse large B cell lymphoma.

This clone was found once. V usage is TRBV27 and J usage is TRBJ2-1; the match to TRBD2 covers 11 bases. This CDR3 comprises 15 residues. V lost 1 base and J lost 8; bases outside the gene matches: 4. Germline V CDR1 and CDR2: MNHEY, SMNVEV (reference sequence). CDR3 sequence: CASSLLAGGRHEQFF. As DNA, the CDR3 is TGTGCCAGCAGTTTATTAGCGGGGGGGCGTCATGAGCAGTTCTTC.

The rearrangement joins TRBV7-2 to TRBJ2-3, with 7 bases that match TRBD2. Germline V gene sequence: CDR1 SGHTA, CDR2 FQGNSA. The J segment lost 6 bases and the V segment lost 3 bases, leaving 3 bases of the junction unmatched. The CDR3 covers 13 residues. The CDR3 DNA reads as TGTGCCAGCAGCTTGGTCGGGGGGGATACGCAGTATTTT. It codes for CASSLVGGDTQYF.

The CDR3, as DNA: TGTGCCTGTGAAGTGGGCAGCACGGACTATGGCTACACCTTC. It is translated as CACEVGSTDYGYTF. J is TRBJ1-2 and V is TRBV7-9; D gene ambiguous. The germline V and J ends were trimmed by 11 bases and 3 bases, with 19 bases remaining between them. The CDR3 has 14 amino acids. Germline assignment: CDR1 SEHNR and CDR2 FQNEAQ (reference sequence).

V and J are TRBV5-1 and TRBJ2-6; D gene uncertain. V was trimmed by 8 bases and J by 2 bases, leaving 5 bases between them. In germline, CDR1 is SGHRS, CDR2 YFSETQ. The CDR3 sequence is 12 residues long. CDR3 nucleotides: TGCGCCAGTAGTCCTGGGGCCAACGTCCTGACTTTC. It yields the protein CASSPGANVLTF. Full variable domain (rest looked up from reference TRBV5-1 and TRBJ2-6): KAGVTQTPRYLIKTRGQQVTLSCSPISGHRSVSWYQQTPGQGLQFLFEYFSETQRNKGNFPGRFSGRQFSNSRSEMNVSTLELGDSALYLCASSPGANVLTFGAGSRLTVL.

The chain joins TRBV18 to TRBJ1-3; D not resolved. Trimming took off 5 bases at V and 0 bases at J, with 11 bases between the two ends. Germline loops: CDR1 KGHSH, CDR2 LQKENI. This CDR3 contains 15 residues. The CDR3 reads CASSTRKSSGNTIYF. The CDR3 DNA reads as TGTGCCAGCTCAACCCGCAAGAGCTCTGGAAACACCATATATTTT.

The rearrangement uses TRBV28 and TRBJ2-1; 10 positions match TRBD2. The CDR3 contains 15 residues. Germline values: CDR1 MDHEN, CDR2 SYDVKM. The V and J ends lost 5 bases and 4 bases, in that order; junction bases with no gene match: 5. In nucleotides, the CDR3 is TGTGCCAGCAGTCCGTCTAGCGGGGGTTACAATGAGCAGTTCTTC. This translates into CASSPSSGGYNEQFF. Complete variable domain (other parts from reference TRBV28 and TRBJ2-1): DVKVTQSSRYLVKRTGEKVFLECVQDMDHENMFWYRQDPGLGLRLIYFSYDVKMKEKGDIPEGYSVSREKKERFSLILESASTNQTSMYLCASSPSSGGYNEQFFGPGTRLTVL.

The chain has TRBV29-1 and TRBJ2-1, with D hard to call. CDR1 SQVTM and CDR2 ANQGSEA come from the germline V gene. V lost 5 bases, J lost 0 bases, and 14 bases lay in between. This CDR3 has 15 amino acids. The DNA for the CDR3 is TGCAGCGTTACCGGCGGCCTGAGCTCCTACAATGAGCAGTTCTTC. It encodes CSVTGGLSSYNEQFF.

V usage is TRBV2 and J usage is TRBJ2-5; 9 bases are shared with TRBD2. The CDR3 spans 16 residues. CDR1 is SNHLY, CDR2 FYNNEI, per germline. V lost 5 bases and J lost 6; bases outside the gene matches: 13. The CDR3 region has the DNA TGTGCCAGCAGTAATCCCAGCGGGGGGAATGAGAAGACCCAGTACTTC. Protein sequence: CASSNPSGGNEKTQYF.

The chain couples TRBV19 to TRBJ2-7; 9 nucleotides match TRBD1. The germline V gene has CDR1 LNHDA and CDR2 SQIVND (reference sequence). With V trimmed by 5 bases and J by 3 bases, 2 bases remained unmatched. This CDR3 spans 13 amino acids. The CDR3 DNA reads as TGTGCCAGTAGTTCGGGACAGGGCTACGAGCAGTACTTC. Amino acids: CASSSGQGYEQYF. The full variable domain, rest sourced from reference TRBV19 and TRBJ2-7, is DGGITQSPKYLFRKEGQNVTLSCEQNLNHDAMYWYRQDPGQGLRLIYYSQIVNDFQKGDIAEGYSVSREKKESFPLTVTSAQKNPTAFYLCASSSGQGYEQYFGPGTRLTVT.

CDR3 coding DNA: TGTGCCAGCACCCCCCGCCCAGGGGACGCCGGGGAGCTGTTTTTT. Its translation is CASTPRPGDAGELFF. V usage is TRBV5-6 and J usage is TRBJ2-2; tentative D call: TRBD1 (6 bases). The CDR3 has 15 amino acids. Trimming removed 6 bases at V and 6 bases at J, with 18 bases between. CDR1 is SGHDT and CDR2 is YYEEEE in the germline V gene.

The CDR3 sequence: CSAFGGEGYTF. The CDR3 DNA follows: TGCAGTGCCTTTGGAGGGGAAGGCTACACCTTC. The rearrangement links TRBV20-1 to TRBJ1-2, with a weak D call TRBD1 (5 bases). The CDR3 is 11 amino acids. The germline CDR1 and CDR2 sequences are DFQATT and SNEGSKA (reference sequence). V shed 6 bases and J shed 8 bases, with 13 bases lying between them.

The genes are TRBV4-1 and TRBJ2-3, with D hard to call. V dropped 8 bases and J dropped 0 bases, with 12 bases sitting between them. CDR3 length: 14 amino acids. CDR1 and CDR2 (germline): MGHRA, YSYEKL. The CDR3 DNA is TGCGCCAGCTCCTCTCGGGTGAGCACAGATACGCAGTATTTT. As protein: CASSSRVSTDTQYF.

V usage is TRBV7-9 and J usage is TRBJ1-1; TRBD1 aligns across 9 bases. This CDR3 spans 12 amino acids. The J segment lost 4 bases and the V segment lost 11 bases, leaving 5 bases of the junction unmatched. Germline CDR1 is SEHNR and CDR2 is FQNEAQ (reference sequence). This CDR3 is CAEETGGTEAFF. The CDR3 nucleotides are TGTGCCGAAGAGACAGGGGGCACTGAAGCTTTCTTT.

The DNA of the CDR3 is TGTGCCAGCAGCTTGGGCGGGAGGGAGCAGTACTTC. Its protein product is CASSLGGREQYF. The chain is built from TRBV11-2 and TRBJ2-7; 8 bases line up with TRBD2. With V trimmed by 3 bases and J by 7 bases, 2 bases remained unmatched. The CDR3 runs 12 residues. The germline V gene has CDR1 SGHAT and CDR2 FQNNGV.

This chain joins TRBV30 and TRBJ1-1; D possibly corresponds to TRBD1 (5 bases). The V end lost 5 bases, the J end lost 11 bases, and 12 bases lay between the germline ends. The CDR3 loop spans 10 amino acids. Germline CDR1 is GTSNPN and CDR2 is SVGIG (reference sequence). The CDR3 spells CAWGAGVAFF. The CDR3 nucleotides are TGTGCCTGGGGGGCAGGTGTGGCTTTCTTT. Looking up the rest from reference TRBV30 and TRBJ1-1 gives the full variable domain: SQTIHQWPATLVQPVGSPLSLECTVEGTSNPNLYWYRQAAGRGLQLLFYSVGIGQISSEVPQNLSASRPQDRQFILSSKKLLLSDSGFYLCAWGAGVAFFGQGTRLTVV.

The gene calls are TRBV7-6 and TRBJ2-2; TRBD1 might be the D (6 bases). This CDR3 spans 12 amino acids. V was clipped by 6 bases and J by 5 bases, with 7 bases between them. From germline, CDR1 is SGHVS and CDR2 FNYEAQ. The CDR3 protein is CASRTGTGELFF. The CDR3 region has the DNA TGTGCCAGCAGAACAGGGACCGGGGAGCTGTTTTTT.

The chain employs TRBV28 and TRBJ1-1; 7 bases match TRBD1. J lost 4 bases, V lost 4 bases, and 3 bases had no gene match. The CDR3 is made up of 13 amino acids. Germline lookup yields CDR1 MDHEN and CDR2 SYDVKM. This CDR3 reads CASSWDSGTEAFF. Written as DNA, the CDR3 is TGTGCCAGCAGTTGGGACAGCGGCACTGAAGCTTTCTTT.

The chain carries TRBV18 and TRBJ2-1; D is ambiguous. The CDR3 runs 13 residues. Germline CDR1 is KGHSH and CDR2 is LQKENI. With 6 bases removed from V and 7 bases from J, the gap between germline ends came to 13 bases. Written as DNA, the CDR3 is TGTGCCAGCTCGCCCCTCCTAGAGAATGAGCAGTTCTTC. This translates into CASSPLLENEQFF.